One sample yielded the 22 T cell receptor beta chains listed below, sequenced in a study of T-cell memory formation after mild COVID-19. Using its own MiXCR run on the 5' RACE reads, TCRdb lists one record per CDR3 protein. The sample records 350,000 to 500,000 distinct CDR3 sequences, less than 25% being singletons. The sample was PBMCs or a T cell subset sorted from them (not recorded which). The receptors derive from an adult woman who had mild COVID-19 (a few samples of this study predate the infection). Cell type and time point are not known.

This clonotype has a handful of counts. The chain joins TRBV7-2 to TRBJ2-1; either TRBD1 or TRBD2 may fit D (6 bases each). The CDR3 spans 15 residues. Trimming left V 1 base short and J 6 bases short, with 13 bases between. CDR1 is SGHTA and CDR2 is FQGNSA in the germline V gene. CDR3 sequence reads: CASSLGGATFNEQFF. Written as DNA, the CDR3 is TGTGCCAGCAGCTTAGGGGGGGCTACCTTCAATGAGCAGTTCTTC.

The rearrangement uses TRBV2 and TRBJ1-1; D is uncertain. The ends were cut back, 7 bases at V and 0 bases at J, with 6 bases in the middle. The CDR3 is made up of 12 amino acids. Germline CDR1 SNHLY, CDR2 FYNNEI. The CDR3 DNA is TGTGCCAGCATTAGGTTGAACACTGAAGCTTTCTTT. This gives the protein CASIRLNTEAFF.

Only a few counts were recorded for this clonotype. This sequence joins TRBV5-1 and TRBJ1-1; a weak D match, TRBD1 (6 bases). The CDR3 sequence is 14 residues long. From germline, CDR1 is SGHRS and CDR2 YFSETQ. Trimming left V 4 bases short and J 3 bases short, with 13 bases between. Here the CDR3 DNA reads TGCGCCAGCAGCCTGGGACACCCTCACACTGAAGCTTTCTTT. Translated, it gives CASSLGHPHTEAFF. The full variable domain, rest sourced from reference TRBV5-1 and TRBJ1-1, is KAGVTQTPRYLIKTRGQQVTLSCSPISGHRSVSWYQQTPGQGLQFLFEYFSETQRNKGNFPGRFSGRQFSNSRSEMNVSTLELGDSALYLCASSLGHPHTEAFFGQGTRLTVV.

Only a few counts were recorded for this clonotype. V is TRBV11-3 and J is TRBJ2-7, with 9 nucleotides matching TRBD1. V lost 3 bases, J lost 4 bases, and 4 bases stayed unmatched. This CDR3 is built from 14 residues. CDR1 and CDR2 from the germline V gene are SGHNT and YENEEA. The CDR3 DNA follows: TGTGCCAGCAGCTTCGAGACAGGGGGTTACGAGCAGTACTTC. The encoded protein is CASSFETGGYEQYF.

V and J are TRBV12-3 or TRBV12-4 and TRBJ2-1, with TRBD2 matching over 7 bases. This CDR3 contains 15 residues. Trimming cost V 3 bases and J 8 bases; bases outside gene matches: 10. In DNA form, the CDR3 reads TGTGCCAGCAGTTTGGGACCCCCGGGAGGTCATGAGCAGTTCTTC. This encodes CASSLGPPGGHEQFF.

V gene TRBV5-4 combines with J gene TRBJ2-1; 11 bases line up with TRBD2. The CDR3 covers 15 residues. Germline assignment: CDR1 SGHNT and CDR2 YYREEE (reference sequence). J gave up 8 bases and V 4 bases, and 8 bases lay outside the gene matches. The chain's CDR3 is CASSRGLAEGDEQFF. For the CDR3, the DNA is TGTGCCAGCAGCCGGGGACTAGCGGAGGGGGATGAGCAGTTCTTC. Drawing the rest from reference TRBV5-4 and TRBJ2-1, the complete variable domain is ETGVTQSPTHLIKTRGQQVTLRCSSQSGHNTVSWYQQALGQGPQFIFQYYREEENGRGNFPPRFSGLQFPNYSSELNVNALELDDSALYLCASSRGLAEGDEQFFGPGTRLTVL.

The rearrangement links TRBV19 to TRBJ2-7, with D possibly matching TRBD2 (5 bases). CDR1 and CDR2 (germline): LNHDA, SQIVND (reference sequence). This CDR3 is 14 amino acids long. V was trimmed by 1 base and J by 2 bases, leaving 9 bases between them. CDR3 DNA: TGTGCCAGTAGTATAGTGGACGGGACCTACGAGCAGTACTTC. Translated: CASSIVDGTYEQYF.

The chain links TRBV5-1 to TRBJ2-1; D is perhaps TRBD1 or TRBD2 (6 bases each). The CDR3 spans 14 residues. CDR1 and CDR2 from the germline V gene are SGHRS and YFSETQ. The V end was cut by 4 bases, the J end by 6 bases, with 14 bases between. The CDR3 sequence is CASSPPEGGNEQFF. CDR3 nucleotides: TGCGCCAGCAGCCCGCCGGAGGGGGGCAATGAGCAGTTCTTC.

The chain is built from TRBV5-5 and TRBJ2-7; 7 nucleotides agree with TRBD1. Trimming took 4 bases from V and 2 from J; bases not matched to a gene: 9. Per the germline V gene, CDR1 is SGHKS and CDR2 is YYEKEE (reference sequence). CDR3 length equals 15 residues. The CDR3 loop is CASSHHRDSTYEQYF. The CDR3 nucleotides are TGTGCCAGCAGCCACCACCGGGACAGTACCTACGAGCAGTACTTC.

This clonotype was seen a handful of times. The rearrangement joins TRBV20-1 to TRBJ2-7; TRBD1 might be the D (5 bases). Germline-derived CDR1 and CDR2 are DFQATT and SNEGSKA (reference sequence). CDR3 size: 11 residues. The CDR3 loop is CSRSRGNEQYF. The DNA of the CDR3 is TGCAGCCGATCAAGGGGCAACGAGCAGTACTTC.

The chain employs TRBV28 and TRBJ1-2, with D perhaps matching TRBD1 (5 bases). V dropped 8 bases and J dropped 8 bases, with 9 bases sitting between them. Germline loops: CDR1 MDHEN, CDR2 SYDVKM. The CDR3 spans 10 residues. The CDR3 nucleotides read TGTGCCAGCCGTGGGACCGGCTACACCTTC. This codes for CASRGTGYTF.

V gene TRBV6-5 combines with J gene TRBJ1-4; D not resolved. The CDR3 spans 15 residues. The germline gives CDR1 MNHEY, CDR2 SVGAGI. Trimming pared 9 bases from V and 7 bases from J, leaving 21 bases between. CDR3 protein: CASSVFGLVGEKLFF. In DNA, the CDR3 is TGTGCCAGTTCAGTCTTCGGCCTGGTTGGTGAAAAACTGTTTTTT.

J is TRBJ2-7 and V is TRBV6-2 or TRBV6-3, with TRBD2 identical over 12 bases. The CDR3 length is 15 residues. V shed 6 bases, J shed 6 bases, and the junction held 9 bases outside the gene matches. CDR1 is MNHEY and CDR2 is SVGEGT in the germline V gene. CDR3 protein: CASRPTSGSYSEQYF. CDR3 coding DNA: TGTGCCAGCAGGCCGACTAGCGGGAGTTATAGCGAGCAGTACTTC.

Only a few counts were recorded for this clonotype. This rearrangement joins TRBV30 to TRBJ1-5, with unresolved D. The CDR3 consists of 14 residues. CDR1 GTSNPN and CDR2 SVGIG come from the germline V gene (reference sequence). Trimming took 2 bases from V and 5 from J, leaving 13 bases between them. The CDR3 bases are TGTGCCTGGAGTTTCTACGCGAGGGATCAGCCCCAGCATTTT. Residues: CAWSFYARDQPQHF.

The gene calls are TRBV24-1 and TRBJ2-3, with D unresolved. The CDR3 spans 11 residues. V dropped 3 bases and J dropped 5 bases, with 2 bases sitting between them. The V gene's germline CDR1 is KGHDR and CDR2 SFDVKD. The DNA of the CDR3 is TGTGCCACCAGTGATGTAGATACGCAGTATTTT. Its protein is CATSDVDTQYF.

This chain links TRBV7-9 with TRBJ2-1, with 9 bases matching TRBD1. CDR3 length equals 17 residues. CDR1 is SEHNR, CDR2 FQNEAQ, per germline (reference sequence). V dropped 4 bases and J dropped 5; count of bases not matched to a gene: 12. CDR3 residues: CASSSDKWDRVNNEQFF. The DNA for the CDR3 is TGTGCCAGCAGCTCCGACAAATGGGACAGGGTAAACAATGAGCAGTTCTTC.

The chain employs TRBV7-9 and TRBJ2-6, with D hard to call. The CDR3 spans 15 residues. The germline CDR1 and CDR2 sequences are SEHNR and FQNEAQ (reference sequence). This CDR3 reads CGRAPLSAGANVLTF. The CDR3 DNA reads TGTGGAAGGGCTCCCCTGTCGGCTGGGGCCAACGTCCTGACTTTC.

This chain joins TRBV12-3 or TRBV12-4 and TRBJ2-1, with 16 bases identical to TRBD2. The CDR3 loop spans 15 amino acids. With 3 bases clipped from V and 13 bases from J, the junction kept 6 bases outside the gene matches. The CDR3: CASSLGLAGGGSQFF. In nucleotides, the CDR3 is TGTGCCAGCAGTTTGGGACTAGCGGGAGGGGGATCACAGTTCTTC.

This clonotype was detected a few times. The V call is TRBV7-3, the J call TRBJ1-1; D might be TRBD1 (6 bases). The CDR3 runs to 14 residues. The V gene's germline CDR1 is SGHTA and CDR2 FQGTGA. Trimming shortened V by 5 bases and J by 2 bases, and 12 bases separated the two germline ends. CDR3 sequence (DNA): TGTGCCAGCAGCAAGGACAGCCAAAACACTGAAGCTTTCTTT. It yields the protein CASSKDSQNTEAFF.

This chain joins TRBV29-1 and TRBJ2-7; 9 nucleotides align to TRBD1. Germline CDR1 reads SQVTM; CDR2 reads ANQGSEA. V was clipped by 5 bases and J by 0 bases; unmatched bases: 8. The CDR3 runs to 15 residues. CDR3 amino acids: CSVRTTGGNSYEQYF. For the CDR3, the DNA is TGCAGCGTTCGAACGACAGGGGGGAACTCCTACGAGCAGTACTTC.

The rearrangement joins TRBV7-3 to TRBJ2-1, with D perhaps TRBD1 or TRBD2 (5 bases each). The V end was cut by 1 base, the J end by 5 bases, with 12 bases between. CDR3 length: 15 residues. Germline CDR1 is SGHTA and CDR2 is FQGTGA. Here the CDR3 reads CASSLRGWENNEQFF. The CDR3 DNA reads as TGTGCCAGCAGCTTAAGGGGGTGGGAAAACAATGAGCAGTTCTTC.

This clonotype was counted a few times. The chain is built from TRBV7-6 and TRBJ2-6, with 8 bases that match TRBD1. This CDR3 contains 20 residues. V trimming: 1 base; J trimming: 0 bases; junction bases outside the gene matches: 11. Germline V CDR1 and CDR2: SGHVS, FNYEAQ. For the CDR3, the DNA is TGTGCCAGCAGCTTAGTTCCTCCGGGACAGGCGTTCTCTGGGGCCAACGTCCTGACTTTC. This sequence encodes CASSLVPPGQAFSGANVLTF.